This T cell receptor (beta chain) was retrieved from a study of blood T cell repertoires in COVID-19. In germline, CDR1 is MDHEN, CDR2 SYDVKM. J lost 5 bases, V lost 6 bases, and 1 base had no gene match. This CDR3 is 12 amino acids long. Only in-frame clones appear in the TCRdb table, and some are missing; sequencing was by immunoSEQ multiplex PCR. The data contain around 190,000 clones, about 82% of them singletons. The chain combines TRBV28 with TRBJ1-5, with 7 bases lining up with TRBD1. The source is a man aged 35 to 55 with acute COVID-19. Sequenced: PBMCs or T cells enriched from blood (not recorded which). CDR3 bases: TGTGCCAGCAGAGACAGGGATCAGCCCCAGCATTTT. This sequence encodes CASRDRDQPQHF.